The clone carrying this TCR beta chain was observed a handful of times. What it binds is not known. Trimming shortened V by 2 bases and J by 3 bases, and 8 bases separated the two germline ends. Looked up from germline, CDR1 is MNHEY and CDR2 is SVGEGT. This CDR3 comprises 13 residues. A 5'RACE template-switching step, the method used to make TCR cDNA, added a universal primer site and UMIs. TCRdb processed the 5' RACE reads anew with MiXCR; each CDR3 protein has one entry. The data show around 250,000 distinct CDR3 sequences, about 7% seen once. This entry belongs to a study of T cells after yellow fever vaccination. Study observations and caveats: Although the secondary response was weaker, it peaked faster, at day 5 versus 15. Once the booster was given, most primary-vaccination clones reappeared, at approximately 97% for CD4 and roughly 85% for CD8.

The material sequenced was CD4+ T cells sorted from PBMCs, taken 15 days after the yellow fever booster vaccination. V is TRBV6-2 or TRBV6-3 and J is TRBJ2-7, with D unresolved. This sequence originates from a man aged 30 to 45 who received the YFV17D yellow fever vaccine. In DNA form, the CDR3 reads TGTGCCAGCAGTTACGGACCAGTCTACGAGCAGTACTTC. Residues: CASSYGPVYEQYF.